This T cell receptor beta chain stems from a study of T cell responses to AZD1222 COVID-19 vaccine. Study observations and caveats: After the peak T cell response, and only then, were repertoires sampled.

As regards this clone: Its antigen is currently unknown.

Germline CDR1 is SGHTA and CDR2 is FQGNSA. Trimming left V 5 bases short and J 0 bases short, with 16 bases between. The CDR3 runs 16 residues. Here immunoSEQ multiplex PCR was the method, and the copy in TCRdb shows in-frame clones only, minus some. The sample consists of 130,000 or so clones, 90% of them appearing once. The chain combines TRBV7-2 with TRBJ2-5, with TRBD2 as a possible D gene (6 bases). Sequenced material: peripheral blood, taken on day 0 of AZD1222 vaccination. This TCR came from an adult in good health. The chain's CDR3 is CASSPGAGSYQETQYF. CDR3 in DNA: TGTGCCAGCAGCCCTGGGGCGGGGTCGTACCAAGAGACCCAGTACTTC.